Presented here are 16 T cell receptor beta chains from one specimen sequenced in a study of blood T cell repertoires in COVID-19. The assay was immunoSEQ multiplex PCR, and TCRdb's table has in-frame clones only and misses some. The table has 70,000 or so clones, approximately 90% seen once. The sequencing sample was made of peripheral blood. Source of these receptors: a woman under 30 with acute or convalescent COVID-19.

The CDR3 loop is CASSSSGTASGNTIYF. The DNA of the CDR3 is TGTGCCAGCAGCTCGTCCGGGACAGCTTCTGGAAACACCATATATTTT. This rearrangement joins TRBV7-8 to TRBJ1-3; 7 bases line up with TRBD1. The germline CDR1 and CDR2 sequences are SGHVS and FQNEAQ. The CDR3 has 16 amino acids. Trimming removed 4 bases from V and 1 base from J; junction bases left unmatched: 7.

This clone was counted only a few times. V gene TRBV30 combines with J gene TRBJ1-3; possibly TRBD1 for D (6 bases). The germline CDR1 and CDR2 sequences are GTSNPN and SVGIG (reference sequence). The CDR3 length is 14 residues. V lost 7 bases and J 0 bases, leaving 13 bases between the germline ends. CDR3 nucleotides: TGTGCCTCCCAACGGACAGTCTCTGGAAACACCATATATTTT. Its protein product is CASQRTVSGNTIYF.

The chain combines TRBV25-1 with TRBJ2-7, with TRBD2 matching over 8 bases. Germline CDR1 and CDR2: MGHDK and SYGVNS. The ends lost 4 bases at V and 0 bases at J; junction bases unmatched: 5. CDR3 length equals 15 residues. The CDR3 here is CASSATSGSSYEQYF. The DNA of the CDR3 is TGTGCCAGCAGTGCAACTAGCGGTAGCTCCTACGAGCAGTACTTC.

This sequence joins TRBV6-1 and TRBJ1-5; no definite D call. Germline V gene data show CDR1 as MNHNS and CDR2 as SASEGT. This CDR3 comprises 16 residues. Trimming pared 2 bases from V and 0 bases from J, leaving 11 bases between. The DNA of the CDR3 is TGTGCCAGCAGTGAATACAGCTCCTATAGCAATCAGCCCCAGCATTTT. Amino acids: CASSEYSSYSNQPQHF.

This chain connects TRBV5-5 to TRBJ2-5; 7 nucleotides agree with TRBD2. This CDR3 spans 14 amino acids. The J segment lost 4 bases and the V segment lost 0 bases, leaving 3 bases of the junction unmatched. CDR1 and CDR2 from the germline V gene are SGHKS and YYEKEE (reference sequence). The CDR3 DNA follows: TGTGCCAGCAGCTTGGGATCGGGGGGAGAGACCCAGTACTTC. This encodes CASSLGSGGETQYF.

The gene calls are TRBV2 and TRBJ1-5, with 8 bases matching TRBD1. Germline lookup yields CDR1 SNHLY and CDR2 FYNNEI. Trimming at V came to 5 bases and at J to 1 base, leaving 4 bases not matched to a gene. The CDR3 runs to 15 residues. As DNA, the CDR3 is TGTGCCAGCAGTTTAAACAGGGGGAGCAATCAGCCCCAGCATTTT. Its protein is CASSLNRGSNQPQHF.

The chain recombines TRBV29-1 with TRBJ1-2; 9 bases match TRBD1. CDR1 and CDR2 (germline): SQVTM, ANQGSEA. The length of the CDR3 is 13 residues. V lost 6 bases to trimming and J lost 4 bases; unmatched junction nucleotides: 6. CDR3 residues: CSVRQGGGYGYTF. In DNA form, the CDR3 reads TGCAGCGTCAGACAGGGGGGCGGCTATGGCTACACCTTC.

In its sample, this clone is medium-sized (0.01 to 0.1%). The rearrangement uses TRBV19 and TRBJ2-1; the D is unclear. From germline, CDR1 is LNHDA and CDR2 SQIVND (reference sequence). Trimming took 3 bases from V and 5 from J, leaving 5 bases between them. This CDR3 comprises 12 residues. The CDR3 nucleotides are TGTGCCAGTAGTATTGGCCACAATGAGCAGTTCTTC. Translated, it gives CASSIGHNEQFF.

The rearrangement joins TRBV4-2 to TRBJ1-1; D is unresolved. V was shortened by 3 bases and J by 1 base, with 21 bases between the two germline ends. This CDR3 has 18 residues. CDR1 LGHNA and CDR2 YNFKEQ come from the germline V gene. The CDR3 DNA follows: TGTGCCAGCAGCCACCCGAATCCCCCCTTGGCAGGGAACACTGAAGCTTTCTTT. This translates into CASSHPNPPLAGNTEAFF.

The V call is TRBV2, the J call TRBJ2-7, with TRBD2 identical over 8 bases. After removal of 6 bases from V and 3 bases from J, the junction contained 4 bases not matched to a gene. The V gene's germline CDR1 is SNHLY and CDR2 FYNNEI. The CDR3 covers 13 residues. In DNA form, the CDR3 reads TGTGCCAGCAGGGGACTAGACGACTACGAGCAGTACTTC. It is translated as CASRGLDDYEQYF.

This clone was seen only once. The chain couples TRBV15 to TRBJ1-2; D gene unclear. Trimming removed 5 bases from V and 2 bases from J, with 12 bases in between. Germline lookup yields CDR1 LNHNV and CDR2 YYDKDF (reference sequence). The CDR3 consists of 14 residues. DNA for the CDR3: TGTGCCACCAGCTCCTTCGGGGAGAACTATGGCTACACCTTC. Its translation is CATSSFGENYGYTF.

The chain combines TRBV30 with TRBJ1-4; TRBD1 agrees at 9 bases. V gave up 4 bases and J gave up 5 bases; unmatched junction bases: 5. The CDR3 is 14 residues long. Germline V gene sequence: CDR1 GTSNPN, CDR2 SVGIG (reference sequence). This CDR3 is CAWKRTGVNEKLFF. The CDR3 coding sequence is TGTGCCTGGAAAAGGACAGGGGTAAATGAAAAACTGTTTTTT.

V and J are TRBV28 and TRBJ1-2; 9 bases line up with TRBD1. Germline CDR1 MDHEN, CDR2 SYDVKM. The junction had 3 bases not matched to a gene; V was cut back by 1 base and J by 0 bases. The CDR3 consists of 16 residues. CDR3 residues: CASSLYGTGTNYGYTF. In DNA, the CDR3 is TGTGCCAGCAGTTTATATGGGACAGGGACTAACTATGGCTACACCTTC.

J is TRBJ2-3 and V is TRBV20-1; 9 nucleotides match TRBD2. Trimming removed 3 bases from V and 5 bases from J; junction bases left unmatched: 6. Germline V lookup: CDR1 DFQATT, CDR2 SNEGSKA (reference sequence). The CDR3 runs 14 residues. CDR3 loop: CSASAAGGLDTQYF. The CDR3 DNA reads as TGCAGTGCTAGTGCTGCGGGAGGGCTAGATACGCAGTATTTT.

The chain couples TRBV2 to TRBJ2-2; 9 bases fit TRBD1. CDR1 SNHLY and CDR2 FYNNEI come from the germline V gene. V shed 5 bases and J 7 bases; nucleotides not matched to a gene: 8. There are 15 residues in the CDR3. The CDR3 DNA follows: TGTGCCAGCAGTACCGGGACAGGGCGGGTCGGGGAGCTGTTTTTT. This translates into CASSTGTGRVGELFF.

The rearrangement joins TRBV2 to TRBJ1-2; 7 bases are shared with TRBD1. The junction had 12 bases not matched to a gene; V was cut back by 5 bases and J by 6 bases. Germline V gene sequence: CDR1 SNHLY, CDR2 FYNNEI. CDR3 length: 15 amino acids. This CDR3 is CASSLIGQGDDGYTF. The CDR3 bases are TGTGCCAGCAGTCTGATTGGGCAGGGGGACGATGGCTACACCTTC.